The 30 T cell receptor beta chains listed next were all sequenced from one sample in a study of T cell responses to AZD1222 COVID-19 vaccine listed by TCRdb under 2021. Library method: the immunoSEQ multiplex PCR assay. TCRdb mirrors the immuneACCESS table, restricted to in-frame sequences. Some clones are absent from its copies; in checked studies, under half trace to an unresolved V gene, and the reason for the others is unknown. The sample table records some 50,000 clones; around 84% of these occur just once. Over 25% of the sample is held by the ten biggest clonotypes. The meaning of the sample's time point label: baseline before first vaccination. Sequencing was performed on peripheral blood, taken on day 0 of AZD1222 vaccination. The origin of the receptors is an adult in good health.

CDR3 coding DNA: TGCGCCAGCAGCCAAGGGTGGACACAGCGGATTTATGGCTACACCTTC. The encoded protein is CASSQGWTQRIYGYTF. The chain employs TRBV4-1 and TRBJ1-2, with D perhaps matching TRBD1 (5 bases). The V gene lost 1 base and the J gene lost 5 bases, with 17 bases spanning the gap. The CDR3 has 16 amino acids. The germline CDR1 and CDR2 sequences are MGHRA and YSYEKL.

CDR3 loop: CASRDRPNYGYTF. CDR3 bases: TGTGCCAGTAGGGACAGGCCCAACTATGGCTACACCTTC. The chain combines TRBV19 with TRBJ1-2; the match to TRBD1 covers 7 bases. CDR1 LNHDA and CDR2 SQIVND come from the germline V gene (reference sequence). Trimming cost V 6 bases and J 2 bases; bases outside gene matches: 3. The CDR3 totals 13 residues.

Here the CDR3 reads CSVGGANTGELFF. The CDR3 DNA sequence: TGCAGCGTTGGCGGGGCGAACACCGGGGAGCTGTTTTTT. V usage is TRBV29-1 and J usage is TRBJ2-2; the D gene is possibly TRBD2 (6 bases). V lost 4 bases and J 0 bases, leaving 6 bases between the germline ends. The CDR3 loop spans 13 amino acids. Germline V CDR1 and CDR2: SQVTM, ANQGSEA.

This clone showed up just once. V gene TRBV19 combines with J gene TRBJ2-5; no reliable D call. This CDR3 has 12 residues. In germline, CDR1 is LNHDA, CDR2 SQIVND (reference sequence). Between the trimmed V and J ends, which lost 7 bases and 7 bases, there was a span of 13 bases. CDR3 coding DNA: TGTGCCAGTAAAGGGTCCCTCCCGACCCAGTACTTC. It codes for CASKGSLPTQYF.

The chain recombines TRBV5-1 with TRBJ2-1; 9 positions agree with TRBD2. Germline V gene sequence: CDR1 SGHRS, CDR2 YFSETQ. V lost 7 bases to trimming and J lost 4 bases; unmatched junction nucleotides: 6. This CDR3 is 14 amino acids long. The CDR3 DNA is TGCGCCAGCGCGGGAGGGGCCTTATACAATGAGCAGTTCTTC. Translating it yields CASAGGALYNEQFF.

The rearrangement joins TRBV5-1 to TRBJ2-1; D not resolved. V was clipped by 2 bases and J by 0 bases, with 9 bases between them. CDR3 length equals 15 residues. In germline, CDR1 is SGHRS, CDR2 YFSETQ. The CDR3 spells CASSLSRNSYNEQFF. In nucleotides, the CDR3 is TGCGCCAGCAGCTTATCTCGAAACTCCTACAATGAGCAGTTCTTC.

The CDR3 reads CASSTSPGAAVYNEQFF. In nucleotides, the CDR3 is TGTGCCAGTAGCACATCCCCTGGGGCAGCCGTCTACAATGAGCAGTTCTTC. V is TRBV19 and J is TRBJ2-1; TRBD1 is a possible D gene (5 bases). The germline V and J ends were trimmed by 6 bases and 3 bases, with 21 bases remaining between them. The CDR3 spans 17 residues. Germline loops: CDR1 LNHDA, CDR2 SQIVND (reference sequence).

This clone was observed a few times. The rearrangement links TRBV6-2 or TRBV6-3 to TRBJ1-5; 8 nucleotides match TRBD1. Trimming at V came to 4 bases and at J to 6 bases, leaving 11 bases not matched to a gene. The CDR3 runs to 16 residues. Germline V CDR1 and CDR2: MNHEY, SVGEGT. The CDR3 region is CASSSLRTGRVQPQHF. The CDR3 bases are TGTGCCAGCAGTTCTCTCCGGACAGGGAGAGTTCAGCCCCAGCATTTT.

CDR3 loop: CASSSLPGRNNEKLFF. The CDR3 nucleotides are TGTGCCAGTAGTTCCCTGCCGGGGCGGAATAATGAAAAACTGTTTTTT. The V and J genes are TRBV19 and TRBJ1-4, with D perhaps TRBD1 (5 bases). Trimming took off 5 bases at V and 4 bases at J, with 17 bases between the two ends. Looked up from germline, CDR1 is LNHDA and CDR2 is SQIVND (reference sequence). The CDR3 length is 16 residues.

V and J are TRBV7-2 and TRBJ2-7; D may be TRBD1 (5 bases). The CDR3 runs to 13 residues. Trimming removed 3 bases from V and 6 bases from J, with 12 bases in between. Germline CDR1 and CDR2: SGHTA and FQGNSA. CDR3 nucleotide sequence: TGTGCCAGCAGCTTGAACGGGCAGGGCGAGCAGTACTTC. This translates into CASSLNGQGEQYF.

The rearrangement uses TRBV19 and TRBJ2-1; 9 nucleotides line up with TRBD2. The germline CDR1 and CDR2 sequences are LNHDA and SQIVND (reference sequence). There are 18 residues in the CDR3. With V trimmed by 2 bases and J by 4 bases, 12 bases remained unmatched. CDR3 region: CASSIRLAGASTYNEQFF. CDR3 sequence (DNA): TGTGCCAGTAGTATACGATTAGCGGGAGCATCTACATACAATGAGCAGTTCTTC. The entire variable domain, with the rest obtained from reference TRBV19 and TRBJ2-1, is as follows: DGGITQSPKYLFRKEGQNVTLSCEQNLNHDAMYWYRQDPGQGLRLIYYSQIVNDFQKGDIAEGYSVSREKKESFPLTVTSAQKNPTAFYLCASSIRLAGASTYNEQFFGPGTRLTVL.

This sequence joins TRBV6-4 and TRBJ2-7; a weak D match, TRBD1 (5 bases). Germline V gene lookup returns CDR1 MRHNA and CDR2 SNTAGT. V lost 6 bases, J lost 2 bases, and 11 bases lay in between. The length of the CDR3 is 13 residues. CDR3 residues: CASSLGPTYEQYF. CDR3 DNA: TGTGCCAGCAGCCTGGGGCCGACCTACGAGCAGTACTTC.

The V and J genes are TRBV6-1 and TRBJ1-1; no clear D gene. CDR3 length: 14 amino acids. Germline CDR1 is MNHNS and CDR2 is SASEGT. Trimming pared 1 base from V and 3 bases from J, leaving 9 bases between. CDR3 in amino acids: CASSEVSRDTEAFF. As DNA, the CDR3 is TGTGCCAGCAGTGAAGTTAGCAGAGACACTGAAGCTTTCTTT.

The chain recombines TRBV6-1 with TRBJ2-2, with D uncertain. Deletions cut 2 bases from V and 0 bases from J, with 4 bases between. The CDR3 sequence is 14 residues long. Germline V lookup: CDR1 MNHNS, CDR2 SASEGT. Here the CDR3 reads CASSEFANTGELFF. CDR3 nucleotide sequence: TGTGCCAGCAGTGAATTTGCGAACACCGGGGAGCTGTTTTTT.

This chain joins TRBV9 and TRBJ1-4; D gene unclear. This CDR3 has 14 amino acids. Germline V gene sequence: CDR1 SGDLS, CDR2 YYNGEE. Trimming shortened V by 3 bases and J by 0 bases, and 6 bases separated the two germline ends. CDR3 coding DNA: TGTGCCAGCAGCGCAACTACAACTAATGAAAAACTGTTTTTT. Protein: CASSATTTNEKLFF.

The gene calls are TRBV19 and TRBJ1-3; D ambiguous. Trimming took off 3 bases at V and 0 bases at J, with 18 bases between the two ends. Germline V gives CDR1 LNHDA, CDR2 SQIVND (reference sequence). The CDR3 spans 18 residues. In nucleotides, the CDR3 is TGTGCCAGTAGTATGGAAACCGGAGCCCAACGCTCTGGAAACACCATATATTTT. Its translation: CASSMETGAQRSGNTIYF. The whole variable domain, filled in from reference TRBV19 and TRBJ1-3, reads DGGITQSPKYLFRKEGQNVTLSCEQNLNHDAMYWYRQDPGQGLRLIYYSQIVNDFQKGDIAEGYSVSREKKESFPLTVTSAQKNPTAFYLCASSMETGAQRSGNTIYFGEGSWLTVV.

V and J are TRBV28 and TRBJ2-1; 7 bases align to TRBD2. The CDR3 extends over 13 amino acids. The germline CDR1 and CDR2 sequences are MDHEN and SYDVKM. Trimming cost V 7 bases and J 7 bases; bases outside gene matches: 7. CDR3 amino acids: CASMVSAGNEQFF. In DNA form, the CDR3 reads TGTGCCAGCATGGTTTCAGCGGGAAATGAGCAGTTCTTC.

The rearrangement uses TRBV18 and TRBJ1-1; D is undetermined. Looked up from germline, CDR1 is KGHSH and CDR2 is LQKENI. The CDR3 is 14 amino acids. V was trimmed by 2 bases and J by 2 bases, leaving 9 bases between them. CDR3 DNA sequence: TGTGCCAGCTCACCAGAGAAGGGCAACACTGAAGCTTTCTTT. It encodes CASSPEKGNTEAFF. The full variable domain, rest sourced from reference TRBV18 and TRBJ1-1, is NAGVMQNPRHLVRRRGQEARLRCSPMKGHSHVYWYRQLPEEGLKFMVYLQKENIIDESGMPKERFSAEFPKEGPSILRIQQVVRGDSAAYFCASSPEKGNTEAFFGQGTRLTVV.

This chain joins TRBV10-3 and TRBJ2-1; 8 nucleotides match TRBD1. Per germline, CDR1 ENHRY and CDR2 SYGVKD. The CDR3 has 12 amino acids. V was clipped by 5 bases and J by 7 bases; unmatched bases: 1. The DNA for the CDR3 is TGTGCCATCAGTCAGGGGGCAAATGAGCAGTTCTTC. Its translation: CAISQGANEQFF.

The chain links TRBV11-2 to TRBJ2-1; unclear D gene. This CDR3 contains 15 residues. Germline V gene sequence: CDR1 SGHAT, CDR2 FQNNGV. V was trimmed by 4 bases and J by 6 bases, leaving 16 bases between them. CDR3: CASSSKGFQANEQFF. Here the CDR3 DNA reads TGTGCCAGCAGCTCAAAGGGCTTCCAGGCCAATGAGCAGTTCTTC.

The V call is TRBV7-6, the J call TRBJ1-1, with unresolved D. The CDR3 consists of 13 residues. V was trimmed by 2 bases and J by 1 base, leaving 5 bases between them. The germline V gene encodes CDR1 SGHVS and CDR2 FNYEAQ. Here the CDR3 DNA reads TGTGCCAGCAGCTTATCGGGGAACACTGAAGCTTTCTTT. Its protein product is CASSLSGNTEAFF.

V and J are TRBV14 and TRBJ2-2; TRBD2 might be the D (6 bases). Looked up from germline, CDR1 is SGHDN and CDR2 is FVKESK. The CDR3 sequence is 16 residues long. V lost 0 bases to trimming and J lost 4 bases, with 12 bases between them. CDR3 in DNA: TGTGCCAGCAGCCAAGATCGGGGGTTCGGCACCGGGGAGCTGTTTTTT. It is translated as CASSQDRGFGTGELFF.

The chain links TRBV7-6 to TRBJ1-3, with D perhaps TRBD1 (5 bases). V lost 0 bases, J lost 4 bases, and 13 bases lay in between. Germline V gene sequence: CDR1 SGHVS, CDR2 FNYEAQ. The CDR3 length is 16 residues. The CDR3 DNA reads as TGTGCCAGCAGCTTAGCGCGAGGGGCTAGAGGAAACACCATATATTTT. Amino acid sequence: CASSLARGARGNTIYF.

The chain employs TRBV19 and TRBJ2-1; possible D gene TRBD2, 6 bases. Between the trimmed V and J ends, which lost 4 bases and 1 base, there was a span of 11 bases. Germline loops: CDR1 LNHDA, CDR2 SQIVND (reference sequence). The CDR3 is 15 amino acids. CDR3 residues: CASSKWEVSYNEQFF. The CDR3 DNA sequence: TGTGCCAGTAGTAAGTGGGAGGTATCCTACAATGAGCAGTTCTTC.

This chain links TRBV7-8 with TRBJ2-1; 8 nucleotides match TRBD1. Germline V CDR1 and CDR2: SGHVS, FQNEAQ. The V segment lost 5 bases and the J segment 0 bases; nucleotides outside the gene matches: 6. The CDR3 sequence is 16 residues long. The CDR3 loop is CASSPRTGRSYNEQFF. CDR3 DNA: TGTGCCAGCAGCCCCCGGACAGGGCGCTCCTACAATGAGCAGTTCTTC.

This chain connects TRBV5-1 to TRBJ2-1; 7 bases agree with TRBD1. This CDR3 comprises 13 residues. Germline CDR1 SGHRS, CDR2 YFSETQ. Trimming removed 4 bases from V and 8 bases from J; junction bases left unmatched: 6. This CDR3 is CASSDRVGDEQFF. The CDR3 nucleotides read TGCGCCAGCAGCGACAGGGTTGGCGATGAGCAGTTCTTC. The whole variable domain, filled in from reference TRBV5-1 and TRBJ2-1, reads KAGVTQTPRYLIKTRGQQVTLSCSPISGHRSVSWYQQTPGQGLQFLFEYFSETQRNKGNFPGRFSGRQFSNSRSEMNVSTLELGDSALYLCASSDRVGDEQFFGPGTRLTVL.

The rearrangement uses TRBV4-2 and TRBJ1-4; D unresolved. The V gene lost 0 bases and the J gene lost 7 bases, with 15 bases spanning the gap. CDR1 LGHNA and CDR2 YNFKEQ come from the germline V gene. The CDR3 extends over 16 amino acids. The CDR3 bases are TGTGCCAGCAGCCAAGAGGAGGGTTTGGTAGGTGAAAAACTGTTTTTT. This translates into CASSQEEGLVGEKLFF.

The CDR3 nucleotides are TGTGCCAGCTCACCCAGACAGGGGACAGCCCAGCCCCAGCATTTT. This codes for CASSPRQGTAQPQHF. The rearrangement uses TRBV18 and TRBJ1-5; 8 bases map to TRBD1. V lost 3 bases to trimming and J lost 7 bases; unmatched junction nucleotides: 8. CDR3 length equals 15 residues. Germline V gives CDR1 KGHSH, CDR2 LQKENI.

The V gene is TRBV7-2, the J gene TRBJ2-5, with unresolved D. Trimming removed 5 bases at V and 7 bases at J, with 8 bases between. The CDR3 totals 11 residues. Germline lookup yields CDR1 SGHTA and CDR2 FQGNSA. CDR3 in amino acids: CASSQLRTQYF. In DNA form, the CDR3 reads TGTGCCAGCAGCCAATTGAGGACCCAGTACTTC.

This chain links TRBV7-2 with TRBJ2-2; tentatively, D is TRBD2 (6 bases). V lost 4 bases, J lost 3 bases, and 12 bases lay in between. Germline CDR1 and CDR2: SGHTA and FQGNSA. The CDR3 is 15 amino acids. Here the CDR3 DNA reads TGTGCCAGCAGCTCGGAGGGCCTCCACACCGGGGAGCTGTTTTTT. This codes for CASSSEGLHTGELFF.